This T cell receptor (beta chain) was sequenced during a study of identical twins. Only a few counts were recorded for this clonotype. One entry per CDR3 protein, called by TCRdb with MiXCR from the 5' RACE reads. The sample shows roughly 230,000 distinct CDR3 sequences, about 9% of them seen only once. The CDR3 length is 16 residues. V was clipped by 5 bases and J by 5 bases; unmatched bases: 15. Germline V gives CDR1 SGHRS, CDR2 YFSETQ. These same data were also listed under a study on yellow fever vaccine responses in identical twins.

The TCR comes from a woman between 18 and 30 years old in good health. The specimen was CD8+ T cells sorted from blood. V and J are TRBV5-1 and TRBJ2-7; TRBD1 aligns across 8 bases. CDR3 DNA: TGCGCCAGCAGTTTTGACAGGGGACCGAGTCTCGACGAGCAGTACTTC. The encoded protein is CASSFDRGPSLDEQYF.